This entry features one T cell receptor beta chain sequence. The sample belongs to a study of control samples from healthy donors and cancer patients. TCRdb keeps only in-frame clones here, not all; method: immunoSEQ multiplex PCR. The sample has around 200,000 clones; over 80% are singletons. The germline CDR1 and CDR2 sequences are SNHLY and FYNNEI. The CDR3 is 15 residues long. The trim removed 3 bases at V and 6 bases at J, leaving 10 bases unmatched. Material for sequencing was blood. The source of this sequence is a man between 18 and 35 years old in good health. The V and J genes are TRBV2 and TRBJ1-2; TRBD1 matches at 7 bases. CDR3 in amino acids: CASSEGQGGSDGYTF. The CDR3 region has the DNA TGTGCCAGCAGTGAGGGGCAGGGGGGTAGCGATGGCTACACCTTC.